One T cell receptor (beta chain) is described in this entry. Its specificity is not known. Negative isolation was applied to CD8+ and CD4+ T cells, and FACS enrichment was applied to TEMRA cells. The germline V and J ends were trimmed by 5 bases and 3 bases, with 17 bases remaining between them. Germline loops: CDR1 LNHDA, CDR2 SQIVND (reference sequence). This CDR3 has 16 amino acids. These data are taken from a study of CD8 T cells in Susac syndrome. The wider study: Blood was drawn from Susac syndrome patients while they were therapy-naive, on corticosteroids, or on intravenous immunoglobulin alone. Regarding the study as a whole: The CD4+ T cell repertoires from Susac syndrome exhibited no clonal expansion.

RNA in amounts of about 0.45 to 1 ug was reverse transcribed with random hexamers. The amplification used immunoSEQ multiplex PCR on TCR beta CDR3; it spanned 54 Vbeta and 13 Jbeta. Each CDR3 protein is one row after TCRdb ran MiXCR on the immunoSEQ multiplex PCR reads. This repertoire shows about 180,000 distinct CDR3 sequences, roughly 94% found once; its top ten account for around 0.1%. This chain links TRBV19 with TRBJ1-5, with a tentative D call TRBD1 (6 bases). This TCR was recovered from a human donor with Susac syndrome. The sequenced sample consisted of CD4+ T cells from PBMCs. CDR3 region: CASSRGPSLLNQPQHF. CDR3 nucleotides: TGTGCCAGTAGTCGGGGGCCATCCCTACTCAATCAGCCCCAGCATTTT. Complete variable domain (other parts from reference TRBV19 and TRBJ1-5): DGGITQSPKYLFRKEGQNVTLSCEQNLNHDAMYWYRQDPGQGLRLIYYSQIVNDFQKGDIAEGYSVSREKKESFPLTVTSAQKNPTAFYLCASSRGPSLLNQPQHFGDGTRLSIL.